A single TCR beta chain is shown here with its context. Its cognate antigen is unknown. The CDR3 is 14 amino acids. The V and J ends lost 4 bases and 7 bases respectively, with 17 bases between them. The germline gives CDR1 SQVTM, CDR2 ANQGSEA. Together with a sample-barcoded 5' primer, a J-beta primer mix was included in a second PCR lasting about 6 to 11 cycles. Each of the cDNA molecules was tagged by a template-switch adaptor with 12 random nucleotides. One entry per CDR3 protein, called by TCRdb with MiXCR from the 5' RACE reads. Counted here are about 680,000 distinct CDR3 sequences, more than 40% occurring once; the ten biggest clones make up 25% to 35%. This record comes from a study of blood T cells in healthy people across ages. Study-wide results and limits: Per-million-T-cell TCR beta diversity fell roughly linearly with age. Comparison with aged donors showed that long-lived donors had more naive CD4+ cells and higher diversity.

This TCR was recovered from a woman between 55 and 75 years old in good health. The rearrangement uses TRBV29-1 and TRBJ2-1; D assignment may be TRBD1 or TRBD2 (5 bases each). The sequencing sample was made of blood. The CDR3 is CSVARPKGENEQFF. CDR3 in DNA: TGCAGCGTTGCCCGTCCCAAAGGGGAGAATGAGCAGTTCTTC.